This T cell receptor beta chain was obtained from a study of ipilimumab plus nivolumab after autologous stem cell transplantation. The study, taken as a whole, reports: Authors suggest TCR repertoire, Treg phenotype and gut microbiota support further study.

Checkpoint therapy with ipilimumab 1 mg/kg began 14 to 28 days after transplant. Through week 26, nivolumab 3 mg/kg IV was given weeks 1, 4, 7, 10, then biweekly. As for this clone: Its antigen is undetermined.

Sequencing used immunoSEQ multiplex PCR; TCRdb keeps in-frame clones, though not all of them. The sample yields about 20,000 clones, just over 75% seen once. This clonotype was obtained from a male donor with diffuse large B-cell lymphoma. Sample: PBMCs, taken in a trial of ipilimumab plus nivolumab as post-transplant consolidation.

In DNA, the CDR3 is TGTGCCAGCAGCTCCGGAGGTTCTAACTATGGCTACACCTTC. This gives the protein CASSSGGSNYGYTF. The J gene is TRBJ1-2, the V gene TRBV28; D remains unclear. This CDR3 spans 14 amino acids. V was cut by 6 bases and J by 0 bases, with 11 bases left in between. Germline lookup yields CDR1 MDHEN and CDR2 SYDVKM.